Listed below are T cell receptor beta chains from one sample, sequenced in a study of shared clonotypes between healthy human individuals. Sequenced by immunoSEQ multiplex PCR; TCRdb stores in-frame clones only, minus some. The table has some 1,100,000 clones, more than 75% seen once; the top ten hold approximately 0.5%. The sample was memory CD4+ T cells from PBMCs. The source is a man between 18 and 35 years old in good health. Some clones in this sample may be carry-over from other donors' samples. Both conserved end residues are part of each CDR3. A D gene is named only where the DNA matches it firmly. Expanded clones get a size class; other rows say once, few or many, or leave the size out.

NA	NA	TRBV11-2	16	TRBJ2-1	CASSLDPASSYNEQFF	TGTGCCAGCAGCTTAGATCCAGCAAGCTCCTACAATGAGCAGTTCTTC
NA	TRBD2	TRBV5-1	16	TRBJ2-1	CASSLGSSGRYNEQFF	TGCGCCAGCAGCTTGGGATCCAGCGGGAGGTATAATGAGCAGTTCTTC
NA	NA	TRBV5-4	12	TRBJ1-1	CASSLPNTEAFF	TGTGCCAGCAGCTTACCAAACACTGAAGCTTTCTTT
many	TRBD1	TRBV2	15	TRBJ1-1	CASRDRGFLNTEAFF	TGTGCCAGCAGGGACAGGGGCTTTCTGAACACTGAAGCTTTCTTT
NA	TRBD2	TRBV28	15	TRBJ2-5	CASSFLAGEEETQYF	TGTGCCAGCAGTTTCCTAGCGGGAGAGGAGGAGACCCAGTACTTC
NA	NA	TRBV18	14	TRBJ1-1	CASSPSTTQGKAFF	TGTGCCAGCTCACCCTCGACGACCCAGGGGAAAGCTTTCTTT
NA	TRBD2	TRBV19	15	TRBJ2-5	CASSTKAGGRETQYF	TGTGCCAGTAGTACCAAAGCGGGAGGAAGAGAGACCCAGTACTTC
NA	NA	TRBV7-3	14	TRBJ1-3	CASSGTSSGNTIYF	TGTGCCAGCTCGGGAACGAGCTCTGGAAACACCATATATTTT
once	NA	TRBV5-1	16	TRBJ2-3	CASSLRRPASTDTQYF	TGCGCCAGCAGCTTGCGGCGCCCAGCTAGCACAGATACGCAGTATTTT
NA	TRBD2	TRBV28	15	TRBJ2-7	CASSLFGSGSYEQYF	TGTGCCAGCAGTTTGTTCGGTAGCGGGAGCTACGAGCAGTACTTC
NA	NA	TRBV11-3	12	TRBJ2-3	CASSLDRDTQYF	TGTGCCAGCAGCTTAGATAGGGATACGCAGTATTTT
NA	TRBD1	TRBV28	14	TRBJ1-4	CASSLPGQGEKLFF	TGTGCCAGCAGTTTACCCGGACAGGGTGAAAAACTGTTTTTT
NA	TRBD1	TRBV6-5	13	TRBJ1-1	CASRDRQGLEAFF	TGTGCCAGCAGGGATCGACAGGGGCTTGAAGCTTTCTTT
NA	NA	TRBV12-5	16	TRBJ1-3	CASGLGQGISGNTIYF	TGTGCTAGTGGTTTGGGCCAGGGTATCTCTGGAAACACCATATATTTT
NA	NA	TRBV5-1	17	TRBJ2-7	CASSLDLTFRDTYEQYF	TGCGCCAGCAGCTTGGATTTGACGTTCCGGGACACCTACGAGCAGTACTTC
once	TRBD1	TRBV5-1	17	TRBJ2-6	CASSHGTGGAGANVLTF	TGCGCCAGCAGCCACGGGACAGGGGGCGCTGGGGCCAACGTCCTGACTTTC
NA	NA	TRBV20-1	10	TRBJ2-7	CSAGTYEQYF	TGCAGTGCAGGGACCTACGAGCAGTACTTC
NA	NA	TRBV5-1	15	TRBJ2-7	CASTRDGADSYEQYF	TGCGCCAGCACCCGGGACGGGGCGGACTCCTACGAGCAGTACTTC
NA	NA	TRBV7-2	13	TRBJ1-5	CASSLGEDQPQHF	TGTGCCAGCAGCTTAGGGGAGGACCAGCCCCAGCATTTT
few	NA	TRBV28	12	TRBJ2-5	CASTTVGETQYF	TGTGCCAGCACAACCGTGGGGGAGACCCAGTACTTC
few	NA	TRBV6-1	13	TRBJ1-1	CASSESHKGVAFF	TGTGCCAGCAGTGAATCCCACAAGGGGGTAGCTTTCTTT
NA	TRBD2	TRBV29-1	14	TRBJ2-3	CSVRLAGRTDTQYF	TGCAGCGTTAGACTAGCGGGGCGCACAGATACGCAGTATTTT